These T cell receptor beta chains were read from a single sample in a study of regulatory T cells in long-lasting Graves disease. TCRdb recomputed calls from the multiplex PCR reads with MiXCR, one row per CDR3 protein. The data contain a few hundred thousand distinct CDR3 sequences, 20% to 30% of them singletons. The specimen was peripheral blood mononuclear cells (PBMCs), collected when the disease was refractory, from a patient treated with antithyroid drugs. These receptors all come from a female donor with Graves disease. The CDR3 runs from the conserved cysteine through the conserved F or W. A D gene is named only where the DNA matches it firmly. Clone size, where shown, is once, few, many, or a class for clones that have expanded.

- | TRBJ1-4 | few | TRBV3-1 | TGTGCCAGCAGCCAAGCGACGACGGGGTTGGAAAAACTGTTTTTT | CASSQATTGLEKLFF
TRBD1 | TRBJ2-1 | - | TRBV6-2/TRBV6-3 | TGTGCCAGCAGTCGATCTCGGACAGGATCCTACAATGAGCAGTTCTTC | CASSRSRTGSYNEQFF
TRBD1 | TRBJ1-1 | - | TRBV7-2 | TGTGCCAGCAGCTTACGGGACAGGGTGAAAGGAAAAGCTTTCTTT | CASSLRDRVKGKAFF
- | TRBJ1-4 | - | TRBV6-2/TRBV6-3 | TGTGCCAGCAGTTACTCCCCGCGAACGGGGACTAATGAAAAACTGTTTTTT | CASSYSPRTGTNEKLFF
- | TRBJ1-1 | few | TRBV2 | TGTGCCAGCAGTGTCCGGCAGGGAAGCACTGAAGCTTTCTTT | CASSVRQGSTEAFF
- | TRBJ1-2 | many | TRBV6-1 | TGTGCCAGCAGTCTAACAGGGACCTATGGCTACACCTTC | CASSLTGTYGYTF
- | TRBJ2-7 | - | TRBV7-2 | TGTGCCAGCAGCTCAAGGACAAGTTACGAGCAGTACTTC | CASSSRTSYEQYF
- | TRBJ2-7 | - | TRBV5-4 | TGTGCCAGCAGCTCACGGGACACGCTCGAGCAGTACTTC | CASSSRDTLEQYF
TRBD1 | TRBJ1-1 | few | TRBV29-1 | TGCAGCGCCTCACAGGGGGAAGGCACTGAAGCTTTCTTT | CSASQGEGTEAFF
- | TRBJ1-1 | - | TRBV30 | TGTGCCTGGAGTGCCCAATGGACTGAAGCTTTCTTT | CAWSAQWTEAFF
TRBD1 | TRBJ1-4 | few | TRBV24-1 | TGTGCCACCAGTGAGGGACAGGCAACTAATGAAAAACTGTTTTTT | CATSEGQATNEKLFF
- | TRBJ2-7 | few | TRBV20-1 | TGCAGTGCTGGATACTACTCCGGCTCCTACGAGCAGTACTTC | CSAGYYSGSYEQYF
TRBD2 | TRBJ2-7 | - | TRBV20-1 | TGCAGTGCTAGACAACTAGGGACTAGCGGCTCCTACGAGCAGTACTTC | CSARQLGTSGSYEQYF
- | TRBJ1-1 | - | TRBV30 | TGTGCCTGGAGTGGGGTGAGGGGGGGTGACACTGAAGCTTTCTTT | CAWSGVRGGDTEAFF
- | TRBJ2-7 | many | TRBV28 | TGTGCCAGCACCATCGAGCACGAGCAGTACTTC | CASTIEHEQYF
TRBD2 | TRBJ2-7 | - | TRBV27 | TGTGCCAGCAGACAAAATCCCACTAGCGCGTACGAGCAGTACTTC | CASRQNPTSAYEQYF
TRBD1 | TRBJ1-1 | many | TRBV7-2 | TGTGCCAGCAGCCCGATAGGGGCCAGACAGGGAGGCACTGAAGCTTTCTTT | CASSPIGARQGGTEAFF
TRBD1 | TRBJ2-7 | - | TRBV7-8 | TGTGCCAGCAGCTCCATTTTCCGGGACAGGGATTACGAGCAGTACTTC | CASSSIFRDRDYEQYF
TRBD1 | TRBJ1-2 | many | TRBV28 | TGTGCCAGCAGTTCCCCTCGTCGGGACAGGGGTACTTTCTGGTATGGCTACACCTTC | CASSSPRRDRGTFWYGYTF
TRBD2 | TRBJ2-5 | - | TRBV9 | TGTGCCAGCAGCTCAGGGAGGGAGGAGGAGACCCAGTACTTC | CASSSGREEETQYF
TRBD2 | TRBJ2-3 | once | TRBV28 | TGTGCCAGCAGCACCCGGGGGGGGGGCGATACGCAGTATTTT | CASSTRGGGDTQYF
TRBD2 | TRBJ2-7 | - | TRBV6-2/TRBV6-3 | TGTGCCAGCAGTTACCAGAAAGGACTAGCGTTTCCCTCCGAGCAGTACTTC | CASSYQKGLAFPSEQYF
TRBD1 | TRBJ1-4 | - | TRBV15 | TGTGCCACCAGCGGCAGAGGCGGGACAGGGGGAGAAAAACTGTTTTTT | CATSGRGGTGGEKLFF
- | TRBJ1-2 | few | TRBV27 | TGTGCCAGCAGTTTCAGCGGTAACTATGGCTACACCTTC | CASSFSGNYGYTF
- | TRBJ2-5 | many | TRBV12-3/TRBV12-4 | TGTGCCAGCAGTTCCGGGGACATGTTCCAAGAGACCCAGTACTTC | CASSSGDMFQETQYF
- | TRBJ1-1 | many | TRBV12-3/TRBV12-4 | TGTGCCAGCAGACTAGACCGGGCCGTGGCTGAAGCTTTCTTT | CASRLDRAVAEAFF
TRBD2 | TRBJ2-7 | - | TRBV7-2 | TGTGCCAGCAGCCGACAACCCGGGACTAGCGGGATCTCTTCCTACGAGCAGTACTTT | CASSRQPGTSGISSYEQYF
- | TRBJ2-7 | few | TRBV7-2 | TGTGCCAGCAGCTTTCAGACCTACGAGCAGTACTTC | CASSFQTYEQYF
- | TRBJ1-5 | few | TRBV2 | TGTGCCAGCAGTGTAGGGCAGGGGCGTTCGGGTCAGCCCCAGCATTTT | CASSVGQGRSGQPQHF
- | TRBJ2-7 | many | TRBV28 | TGTGCCAGTCACGGCGGAAACTCCTACGAGCAGTACTTC | CASHGGNSYEQYF
TRBD2 | TRBJ2-1 | - | TRBV20-1 | TGCAGTGCTAGCCCAGCGGGAGTTTCCTACAATGAGCAGTTCTTC | CSASPAGVSYNEQFF
- | TRBJ2-5 | - | TRBV5-1 | TGCGCCAGCAGCTTGGGAAGCGGCCAGGGGCAGACCCAGTACTTC | CASSLGSGQGQTQYF
- | TRBJ2-1 | - | TRBV19 | TGTGCCAGTAGTATCAAGACCCTCCCTTGGGCGTTCTTC | CASSIKTLPWAFF
TRBD2 | TRBJ2-2 | - | TRBV4-3 | TGCGCCAGCAGCCCCTCTAGCGGGAGGAGGTCCGGGGAGCTGTTTTTT | CASSPSSGRRSGELFF
TRBD2 | TRBJ2-5 | few | TRBV19 | TGTGCCAGTAGTCCAACCCTCCATTTAGCGGGACAAGAGACCCAGTACTTC | CASSPTLHLAGQETQYF
- | TRBJ1-2 | - | TRBV19 | TGTGCCAGTAGGATAGAGGGCTATGGCTACACCTTC | CASRIEGYGYTF
- | TRBJ1-1 | - | TRBV12-5 | TGTGCTAGTGGACTAGGTGGCAGCCCGAACACTGAAGCTTTCTTT | CASGLGGSPNTEAFF
- | TRBJ2-2 | many | TRBV6-5 | TGTGCCAGCAGTTACTCGATGTCTCCGGGGCCGTGGAACACCGGGGAGCTGTTTTTT | CASSYSMSPGPWNTGELFF
- | TRBJ2-2 | - | TRBV6-1 | TGTGCCAGCAGGTGGGATCGCGCCACCGGGGAGCTGTTTTTT | CASRWDRATGELFF
TRBD1 | TRBJ1-5 | - | TRBV20-1 | TGCAGTGCTAGCGGGACAGGGGCGGGTCAGCCCCAGCATTTT | CSASGTGAGQPQHF
TRBD1 | TRBJ1-5 | - | TRBV9 | TGTGCCAGCAGCGCCATAACAGGGGGCGGGGGTCAGCCCCAGCATTTT | CASSAITGGGGQPQHF
TRBD2 | TRBJ2-1 | - | TRBV19 | TGTGCCAGTAGTATAAGCGGGGTCTTCTACAATGAGCAGTTCTTC | CASSISGVFYNEQFF
- | TRBJ1-2 | many | TRBV7-3 | TGTGCCAGCAGCCCCGAGGGGAACTATGGCTACACCTTC | CASSPEGNYGYTF
- | TRBJ1-2 | few | TRBV20-1 | TGCAGTGCTAGTGTGACAGTTTATGGCTACACCTTC | CSASVTVYGYTF
TRBD2 | TRBJ2-7 | many | TRBV6-1 | TGTGCCAGTGAAAGAGAGCGGGAGGGTTGGTACGAGCAGTACTTC | CASEREREGWYEQYF
- | TRBJ2-7 | few | TRBV27 | TGTGCCAGCAGCCGGACCGATCCCTACGAGCAGTACTTC | CASSRTDPYEQYF
TRBD1 | TRBJ1-1 | - | TRBV27 | TGTGCCAGCAGGGGCGGACAGGGCGGGGGGACTGAAGCTTTCTTT | CASRGGQGGGTEAFF
- | TRBJ1-5 | few | TRBV7-3 | TGTGCCAGCAGCATAAGGGGAGGTCAGCCCCAGCATTTT | CASSIRGGQPQHF
TRBD1 | TRBJ1-1 | - | TRBV6-1 | TGTGCCAGCAGCCGGGACAGGGTTATCACTGAAGCTTTCTTT | CASSRDRVITEAFF
TRBD2 | TRBJ2-1 | few | TRBV2 | TGTGCCAGCAGTGAAGTACTAGCGAACGTATACAATGAGCAGTTCTTC | CASSEVLANVYNEQFF
TRBD1 | TRBJ2-5 | few | TRBV10-3 | TGTGCCATCAGGGGTGACAGGGCCCAAGAGACCCAGTACTTC | CAIRGDRAQETQYF
- | TRBJ1-1 | few | TRBV30 | TGTGCCTGGAGAAGTTGGCGCATGAACACTGAAGCTTTCTTT | CAWRSWRMNTEAFF
- | TRBJ1-1 | - | TRBV20-1 | TGCAGTGCCCCCAGAGCGGGGACCTTTGAAGCTTTCTTT | CSAPRAGTFEAFF
- | TRBJ1-2 | few | TRBV30 | TGTGCCTGGAGTGCTGTTTTGTTCAGGGACGGGGATGGCTACACCTTC | CAWSAVLFRDGDGYTF
TRBD1 | TRBJ2-7 | - | TRBV5-6 | TGTGCCAGCAGCTGGGGGACAGGGGCCGACGAGCAGTACTTC | CASSWGTGADEQYF
TRBD1 | TRBJ2-1 | few | TRBV20-1 | TGCAGTGCTGACGCCGGGACAGGGGGAAGCAATGAGCAGTTCTTC | CSADAGTGGSNEQFF